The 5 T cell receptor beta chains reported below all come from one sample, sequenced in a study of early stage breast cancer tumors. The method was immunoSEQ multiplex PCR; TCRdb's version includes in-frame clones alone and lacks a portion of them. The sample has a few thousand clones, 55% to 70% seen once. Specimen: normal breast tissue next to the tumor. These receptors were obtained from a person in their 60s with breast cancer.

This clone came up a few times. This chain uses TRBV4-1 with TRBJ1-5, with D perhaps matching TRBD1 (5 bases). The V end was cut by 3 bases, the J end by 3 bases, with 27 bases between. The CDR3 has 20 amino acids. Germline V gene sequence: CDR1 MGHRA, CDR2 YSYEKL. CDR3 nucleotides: TGCGCCAGCAGCCAGTTCAGGGAGGACGGTCTGTATCCAGACAATCAGCCCCAGCATTTT. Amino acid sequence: CASSQFREDGLYPDNQPQHF.

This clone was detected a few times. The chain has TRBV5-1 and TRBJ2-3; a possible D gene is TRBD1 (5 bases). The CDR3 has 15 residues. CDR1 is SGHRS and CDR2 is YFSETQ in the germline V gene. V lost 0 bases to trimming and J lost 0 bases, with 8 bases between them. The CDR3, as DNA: TGCGCCAGCAGCTTGGATAGGGGTAGCACAGATACGCAGTATTTT. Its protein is CASSLDRGSTDTQYF.

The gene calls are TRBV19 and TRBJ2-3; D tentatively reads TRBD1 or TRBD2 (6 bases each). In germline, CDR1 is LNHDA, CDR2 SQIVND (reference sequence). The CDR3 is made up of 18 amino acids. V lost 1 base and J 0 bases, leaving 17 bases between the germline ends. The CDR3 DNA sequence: TGTGCCAGTAGTATAGGTGTAGGGGGGTATCTCAGCACAGATACGCAGTATTTT. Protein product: CASSIGVGGYLSTDTQYF.

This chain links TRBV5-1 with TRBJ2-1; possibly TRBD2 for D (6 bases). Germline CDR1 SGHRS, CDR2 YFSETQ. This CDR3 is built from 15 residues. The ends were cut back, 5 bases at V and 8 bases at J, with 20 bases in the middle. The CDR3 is CASSPLPGEVDEQFF. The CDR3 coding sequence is TGCGCCAGCAGTCCACTCCCGGGAGAGGTCGATGAGCAGTTCTTC.

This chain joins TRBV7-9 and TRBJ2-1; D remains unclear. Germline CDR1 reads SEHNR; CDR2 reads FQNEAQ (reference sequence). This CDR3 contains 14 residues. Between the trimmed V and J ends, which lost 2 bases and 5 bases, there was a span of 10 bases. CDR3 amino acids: CASSLRLADNEQFF. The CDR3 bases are TGTGCCAGCAGCTTAAGACTGGCGGACAATGAGCAGTTCTTC.